A selection of T cell receptor beta chains follows, all from one sample in a study of shared clonotypes between healthy human individuals. Clones were read by immunoSEQ multiplex PCR, and TCRdb kept only the in-frame ones, dropping some. This sample carries around 1.9 million clones, more than 85% of them seen once, and the ten largest clones take more than 1.5%. What was sequenced was naive CD8+ T cells from PBMCs. The receptors were sampled from a man younger than 35 in good health. Some clones in this sample may be carry-over from other donors' samples. Both conserved end residues are part of each CDR3. The D gene is left open where the match is weak. Not every row has a clone size; where given, it reads once, few, many or a size class.

d_gene: NA; abundance: NA; j_gene: TRBJ1-4; v_gene: TRBV7-9; CDR3nt: TGTGCCAGCAGCTCCAGGGAAGCAACTAATGAAAAACTGTTTTTT; CDR3aa: CASSSREATNEKLFF
d_gene: TRBD2; abundance: NA; j_gene: TRBJ2-7; v_gene: TRBV10-3; CDR3nt: TGTGCCATCAGTGAGAGCAGGGAGGGCGAGCAGTACTTC; CDR3aa: CAISESREGEQYF
d_gene: NA; abundance: NA; j_gene: TRBJ1-1; v_gene: TRBV5-1; CDR3nt: TGCGCCAGCAGCTTGGCCAGGGGCAGCCCTGAAGCTTTCTTT; CDR3aa: CASSLARGSPEAFF
d_gene: NA; abundance: NA; j_gene: TRBJ2-7; v_gene: TRBV5-1; CDR3nt: TGCGCCAGCAGCTCCGACGTACTAGAGCAGTACTTC; CDR3aa: CASSSDVLEQYF
d_gene: TRBD1; abundance: NA; j_gene: TRBJ2-3; v_gene: TRBV7-9; CDR3nt: TGTGCCAGCAGCGTCCGGCTCCCTAGACAGGGGGGCACAGATACGCAGTATTTT; CDR3aa: CASSVRLPRQGGTDTQYF
d_gene: NA; abundance: NA; j_gene: TRBJ1-4; v_gene: TRBV6-5; CDR3nt: TGTGCCAGCAGTTACTCGATCCTTTTGTCGGGGAAGGAACTGTTTTTT; CDR3aa: CASSYSILLSGKELFF
d_gene: NA; abundance: NA; j_gene: TRBJ2-7; v_gene: TRBV25-1; CDR3nt: TGTGCCAGCACCCTGGGCCACGAGCAGTACTTC; CDR3aa: CASTLGHEQYF
d_gene: NA; abundance: NA; j_gene: TRBJ2-1; v_gene: TRBV7-9; CDR3nt: TGTGCCAACATCCCGGCGGGAAGCCCCGGGGAGCAGTTCTTC; CDR3aa: CANIPAGSPGEQFF
d_gene: NA; abundance: NA; j_gene: TRBJ1-4; v_gene: TRBV19; CDR3nt: TGTGCCAGTAGTATAGATGGGGAGAATGAAAAACTGTTTTTT; CDR3aa: CASSIDGENEKLFF
d_gene: NA; abundance: NA; j_gene: TRBJ2-1; v_gene: TRBV4-2; CDR3nt: TGTGCCAGCAGCCCCCGGGTGACCTCCCATCAGGGCAATGAGCAGTTCTTC; CDR3aa: CASSPRVTSHQGNEQFF
d_gene: TRBD2; abundance: NA; j_gene: TRBJ2-1; v_gene: TRBV19; CDR3nt: TGTGCCAGTAGTCCAAGACTAGCGGCCCACAATGAGCAGTTCTTC; CDR3aa: CASSPRLAAHNEQFF
d_gene: TRBD2; abundance: NA; j_gene: TRBJ2-1; v_gene: TRBV28; CDR3nt: TGTGCCAGTTCCGGGACTAGCGGGTACAATGAGCAGTTCTTC; CDR3aa: CASSGTSGYNEQFF
d_gene: TRBD1; abundance: NA; j_gene: TRBJ1-1; v_gene: TRBV28; CDR3nt: TGTGCCAGCAGGTGGGACAGGGCGGGAGAAGCTTTCTTT; CDR3aa: CASRWDRAGEAFF
d_gene: NA; abundance: NA; j_gene: TRBJ2-2; v_gene: TRBV4-1; CDR3nt: TGCGCCAGCAGCCCGCGGTCGAGTCTGAACACCGGGGAGCTGTTTTTT; CDR3aa: CASSPRSSLNTGELFF
d_gene: NA; abundance: NA; j_gene: TRBJ2-7; v_gene: TRBV6-1; CDR3nt: TGTGCCAGCAAGGTAGGACCGGGACTGGGATACGAGCAGTACTTC; CDR3aa: CASKVGPGLGYEQYF
d_gene: NA; abundance: NA; j_gene: TRBJ2-7; v_gene: TRBV14; CDR3nt: TGTGCCAGCAGCCTAAGGGCCTACGAGCAGTACTTC; CDR3aa: CASSLRAYEQYF
d_gene: TRBD2; abundance: NA; j_gene: TRBJ2-7; v_gene: TRBV4-1; CDR3nt: TGCGCCAGCAGCCAAGTAGCGGGAGATTACGAGCAGTACTTC; CDR3aa: CASSQVAGDYEQYF
d_gene: NA; abundance: NA; j_gene: TRBJ1-5; v_gene: TRBV29-1; CDR3nt: TGCAGCGTCCTGGGGGCTGGCAATCAGCCCCAGCATTTT; CDR3aa: CSVLGAGNQPQHF
d_gene: TRBD1; abundance: once; j_gene: TRBJ1-4; v_gene: TRBV27; CDR3nt: TGTGCCAGCAGACTCAGGGGGAAGGGTGAAAAACTGTTTTTT; CDR3aa: CASRLRGKGEKLFF
d_gene: TRBD1; abundance: once; j_gene: TRBJ1-1; v_gene: TRBV19; CDR3nt: TGTGCCAGTAGTCCTGGGAGACAGGGTAACACTGAAGCTTTCTTT; CDR3aa: CASSPGRQGNTEAFF
d_gene: NA; abundance: NA; j_gene: TRBJ2-5; v_gene: TRBV30; CDR3nt: TGTGCCTGGAGTGTAATGGGGTTAGAGACCCAGTACTTC; CDR3aa: CAWSVMGLETQYF
d_gene: TRBD1; abundance: NA; j_gene: TRBJ1-2; v_gene: TRBV28; CDR3nt: TGTGCCAGCAGGGACAGGGAGTTTAACTATGGCTACACCTTC; CDR3aa: CASRDREFNYGYTF
d_gene: NA; abundance: once; j_gene: TRBJ2-7; v_gene: TRBV4-2; CDR3nt: TGTGCCAGCAGCCAAGAATTCGTCGGATACGAGCAGTACTTC; CDR3aa: CASSQEFVGYEQYF
d_gene: NA; abundance: once; j_gene: TRBJ2-1; v_gene: TRBV7-8; CDR3nt: TGTGCCAGCAGCTTGAGAGGGTCTTACAATGAGCAGTTCTTC; CDR3aa: CASSLRGSYNEQFF
d_gene: TRBD2; abundance: NA; j_gene: TRBJ2-5; v_gene: TRBV27; CDR3nt: TGTGCCAGCAGTTTATCGAAGACTAGCGGAAGCCAAGAGACCCAGTACTTC; CDR3aa: CASSLSKTSGSQETQYF
d_gene: TRBD2; abundance: once; j_gene: TRBJ2-3; v_gene: TRBV5-1; CDR3nt: TGCGCCAGCAGCCCCGGCGGGAGCGGGGATACGCAGTATTTT; CDR3aa: CASSPGGSGDTQYF
d_gene: NA; abundance: NA; j_gene: TRBJ1-1; v_gene: TRBV6-1; CDR3nt: TGTGCCAGCAGTGAATGGGGGCTAGGTACTGAAGCTTTCTTT; CDR3aa: CASSEWGLGTEAFF
d_gene: NA; abundance: NA; j_gene: TRBJ2-1; v_gene: TRBV9; CDR3nt: TGTGCCAGCAGCGCCTCGGGACTTGACAATGAGCAGTTCTTC; CDR3aa: CASSASGLDNEQFF